This TCR beta chain originates from a study of OX40 agonist ivuxolimab in advanced cancers. The wider study: Ivuxolimab, an agonist antibody against OX40 (CD134), was given to patients.

Findings and caveats of the study: Both CD4+ and CD8+ T cell populations in blood had undergone clonal expansion by week 6 at 0.1 to 3.0 mg/kg.

A note on this clone: Its matching antigen is unknown.

Sequencing was performed with immunoSEQ multiplex PCR; in TCRdb, only in-frame clones are kept and a portion is missing. The sample contains about 48,000 clones, approximately 80% of which appear only once. V gave up 8 bases and J gave up 0 bases, with 17 bases separating them. The CDR3 contains 15 residues. Germline loops: CDR1 MDHEN, CDR2 SYDVKM. The sequence came from an adult with an advanced solid tumor such as melanoma, head and neck, liver or kidney cancer. Sequencing used CD4+ or CD8+ T cells sorted from blood, obtained in a trial of the OX40 agonist ivuxolimab. The rearrangement links TRBV28 to TRBJ2-7, with D tentatively TRBD2 (6 bases). The CDR3 DNA reads TGTGCCAGCGGTAAGGGCCGGGGGAGCTCCTACGAGCAGTACTTC. It codes for CASGKGRGSSYEQYF. Filled out from reference TRBV28 and TRBJ2-7, the complete variable domain reads DVKVTQSSRYLVKRTGEKVFLECVQDMDHENMFWYRQDPGLGLRLIYFSYDVKMKEKGDIPEGYSVSREKKERFSLILESASTNQTSMYLCASGKGRGSSYEQYFGPGTRLTVT.